These 21 T cell receptor beta chains share one sample of origin, sequenced in a study of identical twins. One entry per CDR3 protein, called by TCRdb with MiXCR from the 5' RACE reads. The sample holds around 370,000 distinct CDR3 sequences, roughly 9% seen once. Sequenced input: naive T cells sorted from blood. All receptors come from a woman in her forties or fifties in good health.

There are many counts of this clonotype. This rearrangement joins TRBV6-2 or TRBV6-3 to TRBJ2-4; no clear D. The ends were cut back, 5 bases at V and 8 bases at J, with 10 bases in the middle. The CDR3 runs 12 residues. Germline CDR1 MNHEY, CDR2 SVGEGT. The CDR3 coding sequence is TGTGCCAGCAGTCAACGAAGGGACATTCAGTACTTC. This gives the protein CASSQRRDIQYF.

The chain couples TRBV12-3 or TRBV12-4 to TRBJ1-6, with no clear D. Deletions cut 6 bases from V and 8 bases from J, with 11 bases between. This CDR3 has 13 residues. The CDR3 coding sequence is TGTGCCAGCAGCCCCTCCCGGGATTCACCCCTCCACTTT. Protein: CASSPSRDSPLHF.

The sample holds a few counts of this clonotype. The J gene is TRBJ2-3, the V gene TRBV20-1; TRBD2 matches 8 bases. V shed 3 bases, J shed 1 base, and the junction held 3 bases outside the gene matches. Germline V gene data show CDR1 as DFQATT and CDR2 as SNEGSKA (reference sequence). The CDR3 is 14 residues long. For the CDR3, the DNA is TGCAGTGCTAGTGTGGGACTAGGCACAGATACGCAGTATTTT. Amino acid sequence: CSASVGLGTDTQYF.

The sample holds a few counts of this clonotype. The chain combines TRBV13 with TRBJ2-7; TRBD2 matches 7 bases. The trim removed 0 bases at V and 5 bases at J, leaving 4 bases unmatched. This CDR3 comprises 14 residues. Per the germline V gene, CDR1 is PRHDT and CDR2 is FYEKMQ (reference sequence). CDR3 nucleotide sequence: TGTGCCAGCAGCTTAGGGACTAGCTGGGACGAGCAGTACTTC. This gives the protein CASSLGTSWDEQYF. Supplemented by reference TRBV13 and TRBJ2-7, the full variable domain reads AAGVIQSPRHLIKEKRETATLKCYPIPRHDTVYWYQQGPGQDPQFLISFYEKMQSDKGSIPDRFSAQQFSDYHSELNMSSLELGDSALYFCASSLGTSWDEQYFGPGTRLTVT.

The CDR3 region has the DNA TGTGCCAGCAGCCCTAGCGGGAGTGTGCTGTTTTTT. Translating gives CASSPSGSVLFF. V is TRBV7-2 and J is TRBJ2-2, with 10 bases identical to TRBD2. The CDR3 is made up of 12 amino acids. The germline V gene encodes CDR1 SGHTA and CDR2 FQGNSA. V lost 5 bases to trimming and J lost 13 bases; unmatched junction nucleotides: 4. Supplemented by reference TRBV7-2 and TRBJ2-2, the full variable domain reads GAGVSQSPSNKVTEKGKDVELRCDPISGHTALYWYRQSLGQGLEFLIYFQGNSAPDKSGLPSDRFSAERTGGSVSTLTIQRTQQEDSAVYLCASSPSGSVLFFGEGSRLTVL.

The table lists this clonotype with many counts. The chain carries TRBV7-9 and TRBJ2-6, with no clear D. Between the trimmed V and J ends, which lost 3 bases and 2 bases, there was a span of 11 bases. This CDR3 contains 16 residues. Germline-derived CDR1 and CDR2 are SEHNR and FQNEAQ (reference sequence). CDR3 sequence reads: CASSFPGPPGANVLTF. The CDR3 region has the DNA TGTGCCAGCAGCTTCCCAGGACCGCCTGGGGCCAACGTCCTGACTTTC.

V is TRBV19 and J is TRBJ2-3, with TRBD1 as a possible D gene (5 bases). The CDR3 length is 15 residues. V lost 3 bases and J lost 2, with 12 bases in between. The germline CDR1 and CDR2 sequences are LNHDA and SQIVND (reference sequence). CDR3 sequence reads: CASSIAGLHTDTQYF. CDR3 sequence (DNA): TGTGCCAGTAGTATCGCAGGGCTTCACACAGATACGCAGTATTTT.

This sequence joins TRBV29-1 and TRBJ2-5, with 8 bases that match TRBD1. V lost 0 bases, J lost 4 bases, and 7 bases stayed unmatched. Germline V gives CDR1 SQVTM, CDR2 ANQGSEA. The CDR3 is 15 residues long. The DNA of the CDR3 is TGCAGCGTTGAAGATGGTACAGGGGGACGAGAGACCCAGTACTTC. Residues: CSVEDGTGGRETQYF. The variable domain in full, with the rest retrieved from reference TRBV29-1 and TRBJ2-5, is SAVISQKPSRDICQRGTSLTIQCQVDSQVTMMFWYRQQPGQSLTLIATANQGSEATYESGFVIDKFPISRPNLTFSTLTVSNMSPEDSSIYLCSVEDGTGGRETQYFGPGTRLLVL.

In its sample, this clonotype was seen many times. In DNA, the CDR3 is TGTGCCAGCAGCGTAGCCGGTAGAGACAATGAGCAGTTCTTC. Its protein product is CASSVAGRDNEQFF. The chain carries TRBV9 and TRBJ2-1; no definite D call. Trimming shortened V by 0 bases and J by 5 bases, and 9 bases separated the two germline ends. This CDR3 is 14 amino acids long. Germline V lookup: CDR1 SGDLS, CDR2 YYNGEE.

This clonotype has a handful of counts. This chain connects TRBV27 to TRBJ2-2; TRBD1 agrees at 8 bases. Germline V CDR1 and CDR2: MNHEY, SMNVEV (reference sequence). V gave up 6 bases and J gave up 3 bases; unmatched junction bases: 9. CDR3 length: 16 residues. In DNA, the CDR3 is TGTGCCAGCAGGGGAACCGGGACAGGCTACACCGGGGAGCTGTTTTTT. Translating gives CASRGTGTGYTGELFF.

This chain connects TRBV5-1 to TRBJ2-1, with 7 nucleotides matching TRBD2. The CDR3 runs 16 residues. V trimming: 3 bases; J trimming: 7 bases; junction bases outside the gene matches: 13. Germline CDR1 reads SGHRS; CDR2 reads YFSETQ. CDR3 in DNA: TGCGCCAGCAGCTCGTCTACGGGAGGAGAGGTAAATGAGCAGTTCTTC. Encoded protein: CASSSSTGGEVNEQFF.

The table lists this clonotype with many counts. The chain carries TRBV20-1 and TRBJ1-5; 7 nucleotides line up with TRBD1. Germline assignment: CDR1 DFQATT and CDR2 SNEGSKA (reference sequence). The CDR3 contains 17 residues. Unmatched junction bases numbered 9, after V lost 1 base and J lost 0 bases. Written as DNA, the CDR3 is TGCAGTGCTAGAGCGGGAGGGGGCGGCCTTAGCAATCAGCCCCAGCATTTT. Amino acids: CSARAGGGGLSNQPQHF.

The chain is built from TRBV20-1 and TRBJ1-1; the D is unclear. There are 15 residues in the CDR3. Germline CDR1 is DFQATT and CDR2 is SNEGSKA (reference sequence). Trimming removed 1 base at V and 0 bases at J, with 12 bases between. The chain's CDR3 is CSARVGQWVNTEAFF. The CDR3 DNA reads TGCAGTGCTAGAGTAGGGCAATGGGTGAACACTGAAGCTTTCTTT.

In this sample, this clonotype turned up many times. This chain uses TRBV5-1 with TRBJ2-1, with 9 bases that match TRBD2. Trimming took 5 bases from V and 4 from J; bases not matched to a gene: 7. Looked up from germline, CDR1 is SGHRS and CDR2 is YFSETQ. The CDR3 is 15 amino acids. CDR3 coding DNA: TGCGCCAGCAGTTTCGCTAGCGGGAAGTACAATGAGCAGTTCTTC. It specifies CASSFASGKYNEQFF.

This clonotype was found a few times. The chain carries TRBV12-3 or TRBV12-4 and TRBJ2-3, with TRBD2 as a possible D gene (5 bases). The ends were cut back, 6 bases at V and 0 bases at J, with 13 bases in the middle. CDR3 length: 15 amino acids. CDR3 in DNA: TGTGCCAGCAGCTCCGGGGTACGAAGCACAGATACGCAGTATTTT. This codes for CASSSGVRSTDTQYF.

There are a few counts of this clonotype. The V call is TRBV27, the J call TRBJ1-4, with 8 bases aligning to TRBD1. V lost 4 bases and J lost 7; bases outside the gene matches: 14. CDR3 length: 17 residues. The germline gives CDR1 MNHEY, CDR2 SMNVEV (reference sequence). CDR3 sequence: CASSSLRGTGGAEKLFF. The CDR3 DNA follows: TGTGCCAGCAGTTCGCTACGCGGCACAGGGGGAGCTGAAAAACTGTTTTTT. Complete variable domain (other parts from reference TRBV27 and TRBJ1-4): EAQVTQNPRYLITVTGKKLTVTCSQNMNHEYMSWYRQDPGLGLRQIYYSMNVEVTDKGDVPEGYKVSRKEKRNFPLILESPSPNQTSLYFCASSSLRGTGGAEKLFFGSGTQLSVL.

This rearrangement joins TRBV19 to TRBJ2-1; TRBD2 agrees at 7 bases. V dropped 2 bases and J dropped 10; count of bases not matched to a gene: 14. The germline gives CDR1 LNHDA, CDR2 SQIVND (reference sequence). There are 16 residues in the CDR3. CDR3 bases: TGTGCCAGTAGTATACTCCCAAGCGGGATCTACTACGAGCAGTTCTTC. Its protein product is CASSILPSGIYYEQFF. The full variable domain, completed using reference TRBV19 and TRBJ2-1, is DGGITQSPKYLFRKEGQNVTLSCEQNLNHDAMYWYRQDPGQGLRLIYYSQIVNDFQKGDIAEGYSVSREKKESFPLTVTSAQKNPTAFYLCASSILPSGIYYEQFFGPGTRLTVL.

This clonotype has only a few counts. This chain joins TRBV27 and TRBJ2-7; D is tentatively TRBD1 or TRBD2 (5 bases each). Germline V gene sequence: CDR1 MNHEY, CDR2 SMNVEV (reference sequence). This CDR3 spans 16 amino acids. The germline V and J ends were trimmed by 4 bases and 3 bases, with 19 bases remaining between them. As DNA, the CDR3 is TGTGCCAGCAGTTCCCGTCTGGGGGTGGGGATCTACGAGCAGTACTTC. Protein: CASSSRLGVGIYEQYF.

The chain has TRBV10-3 and TRBJ2-5; 12 nucleotides agree with TRBD2. CDR3 length equals 17 residues. The germline CDR1 and CDR2 sequences are ENHRY and SYGVKD. V lost 2 bases and J lost 4; bases outside the gene matches: 8. CDR3 sequence (DNA): TGTGCCATCAGTGAGCCCCGACTAGCGGGAGAGGGAGAGACCCAGTACTTC. It codes for CAISEPRLAGEGETQYF.

This clonotype was recorded at least ten times. V gene TRBV29-1 combines with J gene TRBJ1-5; a weak D match, TRBD1 (6 bases). Trimming removed 4 bases at V and 1 base at J, with 8 bases between. Germline CDR1 is SQVTM and CDR2 is ANQGSEA. CDR3 length: 13 amino acids. The CDR3 DNA is TGCAGCGTTGGGCAGGGGAGCAATCAGCCCCAGCATTTT. It is translated as CSVGQGSNQPQHF.

The chain links TRBV6-5 to TRBJ2-7, with D perhaps matching TRBD1 or TRBD2 (5 bases each). The germline CDR1 and CDR2 sequences are MNHEY and SVGAGI. With 6 bases removed from V and 5 bases from J, the gap between germline ends came to 29 bases. CDR3 length equals 18 residues. CDR3 sequence reads: CASSRTTTDLVMGDEQYF. The CDR3 DNA sequence: TGTGCCAGCAGCCGCACCACAACGGATCTAGTTATGGGGGACGAGCAGTACTTC.